The 16 T cell receptor beta chains below all came from one sample that was sequenced in a study of glioma-infiltrating T cells (dated by TCRdb to about 2016). The instrument given in TCRdb is Illumina MiSeq. TCR alpha and beta CDR3 regions were amplified with the iRepertoire nested amplicon-rescue multiplex PCR (arm-PCR) platform from RNA. TCRdb reran the public reads through fastp at Q25 and MiXCR, keeping productive beta chains. Rows are combined by CDR3 protein, so each entry shows the most common genes and DNA. This sample holds about 400,000 distinct CDR3 sequences; approximately 42% were observed only once. More than 10% of the sample comes from the top ten. The sample taken for sequencing was glioma tissue, nonneoplastic brain tissue, or PBMCs (not recorded which). All receptors come from a human donor with low-grade glioma or glioblastoma, undergoing nonglioma brain surgery, or in good health (not recorded which).

V usage is TRBV12-3 or TRBV12-4 and J usage is TRBJ1-2, with a tentative D call TRBD1 (6 bases). Trimming pared 4 bases from V and 4 bases from J, leaving 28 bases between. The CDR3 runs to 19 residues. CDR3 region: CASSSLRVRDIQIGYGYTF. In DNA form, the CDR3 reads TGTGCCAGCAGTTCACTCAGGGTCCGGGACATCCAGATCGGCTATGGCTACACCTTC.

The V and J genes are TRBV6-2 or TRBV6-3 and TRBJ2-5, with TRBD2 identical over 9 bases. The DNA end is a closer match to TRBJ2-1, so the J assignment may be wrong. CDR3 length: 16 residues. Germline lookup yields CDR1 MNHEY and CDR2 SVGEGT. CDR3 DNA sequence: TGTGCCAGCAGTTACTCTGCTAGCGGGAACCGCAATGAGCAGTTCTTC. This gives the protein CASSYSASGNRNEQFF.

The V and J genes are TRBV7-2 and TRBJ2-3; D gene ambiguous. The CDR3 has 14 amino acids. Trimming took 2 bases from V and 5 from J, leaving 11 bases between them. From germline, CDR1 is SGHTA and CDR2 FQGNSA. CDR3 DNA: TGTGCCAGCAGCTTAACGAGCAGCGTAGATACGCAGTATTTT. Its translation: CASSLTSSVDTQYF.

V is TRBV10-3 and J is TRBJ1-1; a possible D gene is TRBD1 (5 bases). Deletions cut 0 bases from V and 11 bases from J, with 13 bases between. Germline V gene lookup returns CDR1 ENHRY and CDR2 SYGVKD. CDR3 size: 13 residues. CDR3: CAISESAGTPAFF. CDR3 DNA: TGTGCCATCAGTGAGTCGGCCGGGACCCCGGCTTTCTTT.

This clonotype was seen a few times. The chain combines TRBV28 with TRBJ2-2, with D unclear. CDR1 and CDR2 (germline): MDHEN, SYDVKM. The CDR3 consists of 16 residues. The V and J ends lost 5 bases and 5 bases respectively, with 18 bases between them. The CDR3 DNA sequence: TGTGCCAGCAGTATCGGCCGGTCCCTCGGGACCGGGGAGCTGTTTTTT. It yields the protein CASSIGRSLGTGELFF.

This clonotype was seen only a few times. J is TRBJ2-1 and V is TRBV20-1, with D tentatively TRBD1 or TRBD2 (5 bases each). V was cut by 3 bases and J by 5 bases, with 14 bases left in between. CDR1 and CDR2 from the germline V gene are DFQATT and SNEGSKA (reference sequence). The CDR3 consists of 14 residues. CDR3 sequence (DNA): TGCAGTGCTAGGGGCAGGGACCAACACAATGAGCAGTTCTTC. Translated, it gives CSARGRDQHNEQFF.

This clonotype was seen more than once but under ten times. The V and J genes are TRBV11-2 and TRBJ2-1; 10 bases match TRBD1. Unmatched junction bases numbered 17, after V lost 3 bases and J lost 15 bases. The germline V gene encodes CDR1 SGHAT and CDR2 FQNNGV. The length of the CDR3 is 16 residues. The CDR3, as DNA: TGTGCCAGCAGCTTCCCCGGGGACAGGGGTTTGCGTGAGTGGTTCTTC. Translating gives CASSFPGDRGLREWFF.

This clonotype was detected ten times or more. V usage is TRBV27 and J usage is TRBJ2-2; D uncertain. The germline CDR1 and CDR2 sequences are MNHEY and SMNVEV (reference sequence). V lost 1 base to trimming and J lost 3 bases, with 12 bases between them. This CDR3 has 16 residues. The CDR3 loop reads CASSLLGFGDTGELFF. CDR3 bases: TGTGCCAGCAGTTTATTAGGGTTTGGGGACACCGGGGAGCTGTTTTTT.

For this clonotype: A much larger clone lies one base from this, so it may be a read error. This chain links TRBV20-1 with TRBJ2-3, with D uncertain. Germline-derived CDR1 and CDR2 are DFQATT and SNEGSKA (reference sequence). The V gene lost 3 bases and the J gene lost 7 bases, with 8 bases spanning the gap. This CDR3 has 11 residues. CDR3 sequence reads: CSASHGHTQYF. In nucleotides, the CDR3 is TGCAGTGCTAGTCACGGCCATACGCAGTATTTT.

V and J are TRBV20-1 and TRBJ2-7, with 13 bases lining up with TRBD2. CDR3 length: 14 residues. The germline gives CDR1 DFQATT, CDR2 SNEGSKA (reference sequence). V trimming: 6 bases; J trimming: 2 bases; junction bases outside the gene matches: 4. The CDR3 sequence is CSASTSGRTYEQYF. The CDR3 DNA is TGCAGTGCCTCGACTAGCGGGAGGACCTACGAGCAGTACTTC.

Turning to this clonotype: A much bigger clone sits one base away, suggesting this may be a read error. J is TRBJ1-1 and V is TRBV2, with 7 nucleotides matching TRBD1. The junction had 4 bases not matched to a gene; V was cut back by 5 bases and J by 1 base. Germline V gives CDR1 SNHLY, CDR2 FYNNEI. CDR3 length equals 14 residues. This chain's CDR3 is CASSLQGKNTEAFF. The CDR3 nucleotides read TGTGCCAGCAGTTTACAGGGGAAGAACACTGAAGCTTTCTTT.

Only a few counts were recorded for this clonotype. The chain joins TRBV15 to TRBJ1-4, with D possibly being TRBD1 (5 bases). Trimming shortened V by 4 bases and J by 8 bases, and 14 bases separated the two germline ends. Germline lookup yields CDR1 LNHNV and CDR2 YYDKDF (reference sequence). The CDR3 loop spans 14 amino acids. CDR3 sequence (DNA): TGTGCCACCAGCATGACAGCAACAAGGGAAAAACTGTTTTTT. As protein: CATSMTATREKLFF.

Only a few counts were recorded for this clonotype. The gene calls are TRBV20-1 and TRBJ2-7; 11 nucleotides match TRBD2. Trimming cost V 1 base and J 6 bases; bases outside gene matches: 2. This CDR3 region has 13 residues. The V gene's germline CDR1 is DFQATT and CDR2 SNEGSKA (reference sequence). The CDR3, as DNA: TGCAGTGCTAGAGGGCTAGCGGGAGGCGAGCAGTACTTC. Its protein product is CSARGLAGGEQYF.

The sample holds many counts of this clonotype. The genes are TRBV6-2 or TRBV6-3 and TRBJ2-4, with D tentatively TRBD2 (6 bases). Germline CDR1 MNHEY, CDR2 SVGEGT. This CDR3 contains 14 residues. V lost 0 bases, J lost 8 bases, and 11 bases lay in between. This chain's CDR3 is CASSYSPRGYIQYF. CDR3 bases: TGTGCCAGCAGTTACTCACCACGGGGGTACATTCAGTACTTC.

This clonotype has ten or more counts. The rearrangement joins TRBV28 to TRBJ2-7; no clear D gene. Trimming removed 3 bases at V and 4 bases at J, with 7 bases between. The CDR3 consists of 12 residues. CDR1 and CDR2 from the germline V gene are MDHEN and SYDVKM. The CDR3 sequence: CASSFGRYEQYF. The DNA for the CDR3 is TGTGCCAGCAGTTTCGGCAGATACGAGCAGTACTTC. Full variable domain (missing parts from reference TRBV28 and TRBJ2-7): DVKVTQSSRYLVKRTGEKVFLECVQDMDHENMFWYRQDPGLGLRLIYFSYDVKMKEKGDIPEGYSVSREKKERFSLILESASTNQTSMYLCASSFGRYEQYFGPGTRLTVT.

The chain recombines TRBV28 with TRBJ2-7, with 9 bases that match TRBD1. The CDR3 contains 13 residues. Unmatched junction bases numbered 4, after V lost 10 bases and J lost 0 bases. The germline V gene has CDR1 MDHEN and CDR2 SYDVKM. DNA for the CDR3: TGTGCCATCAGGACAGGGGACTCCTACGAGCAGTACTTC. It is translated as CAIRTGDSYEQYF. Supplemented by reference TRBV28 and TRBJ2-7, the full variable domain reads DVKVTQSSRYLVKRTGEKVFLECVQDMDHENMFWYRQDPGLGLRLIYFSYDVKMKEKGDIPEGYSVSREKKERFSLILESASTNQTSMYLCAIRTGDSYEQYFGPGTRLTVT.